Below, 24 T cell receptor beta chains from the same sample are listed, as sequenced in a study of shared clonotypes between healthy human individuals. Sequencing was performed with immunoSEQ multiplex PCR; in TCRdb, only in-frame clones are kept and a portion is missing. The sample carries 2 million to 3 million clones, roughly 93% recorded once. Source material: naive CD4+ T cells from PBMCs. Subset specified: CD45RA+ positively selected. These receptor sequences come from a man aged 18 to 29 in good health. Some clones in this sample may be carry-over from other donors' samples.

This chain connects TRBV30 to TRBJ1-1; D uncertain. Germline CDR1 reads GTSNPN; CDR2 reads SVGIG (reference sequence). The CDR3 has 12 amino acids. Trimming removed 2 bases at V and 1 base at J, with 5 bases between. In nucleotides, the CDR3 is TGTGCCTGGAGTAAGAGGAACACTGAAGCTTTCTTT. Translation: CAWSKRNTEAFF.

This clone has a single count. The chain combines TRBV7-2 with TRBJ1-1; possibly TRBD1 for D (5 bases). CDR1 is SGHTA and CDR2 is FQGNSA in the germline V gene. Trimming took 5 bases from V and 10 from J, leaving 17 bases between them. CDR3 length: 13 amino acids. CDR3: CASSPAIGAAAFF. CDR3 DNA: TGTGCCAGCAGCCCTGCGATCGGGGCGGCAGCTTTCTTT.

This clone was found once. V usage is TRBV4-3 and J usage is TRBJ2-3, with D unresolved. With 0 bases removed from V and 2 bases from J, the gap between germline ends came to 12 bases. Looked up from germline, CDR1 is LGHNA and CDR2 is YSLEER. CDR3 length equals 16 residues. As DNA, the CDR3 is TGCGCCAGCAGCCAAGAGGGCAGGCCCTTCACAGATACGCAGTATTTT. This encodes CASSQEGRPFTDTQYF.

On this clone: This sample also contains other DNA sequences that code for the same CDR3. CDR3 amino acids: CASSVVGRGSYNEQFF. In DNA, the CDR3 is TGTGCCAGCAGCGTAGTCGGGAGGGGGTCCTACAATGAGCAGTTCTTC. The J gene is TRBJ2-1, the V gene TRBV9; 8 positions agree with TRBD2. J gave up 1 base and V 0 bases, and 3 bases lay outside the gene matches. Germline CDR1 reads SGDLS; CDR2 reads YYNGEE. This CDR3 comprises 16 residues.

The chain links TRBV7-3 to TRBJ2-5; the D gene is possibly TRBD2 (5 bases). The germline gives CDR1 SGHTA, CDR2 FQGTGA. Trimming shortened V by 0 bases and J by 1 base, and 15 bases separated the two germline ends. The CDR3 runs 17 residues. As DNA, the CDR3 is TGTGCCAGCAGCTTAACTCCAACCCCGGGGATCCAAGAGACCCAGTACTTC. It yields the protein CASSLTPTPGIQETQYF.

The J gene is TRBJ2-5, the V gene TRBV5-1; no clear D gene. V lost 4 bases and J 5 bases, leaving 9 bases between the germline ends. Germline lookup yields CDR1 SGHRS and CDR2 YFSETQ. This CDR3 has 12 residues. CDR3: CASSQVEETQYF. The CDR3 region has the DNA TGCGCCAGCAGCCAAGTGGAGGAGACCCAGTACTTC.

The J gene is TRBJ1-4, the V gene TRBV19; D gene unclear. The germline gives CDR1 LNHDA, CDR2 SQIVND (reference sequence). The length of the CDR3 is 14 residues. V was clipped by 3 bases and J by 7 bases, with 12 bases between them. The CDR3 DNA reads TGTGCCAGTAGTATCGTACAGAGAGGTGAAAAACTGTTTTTT. Its translation: CASSIVQRGEKLFF.

The genes are TRBV5-6 and TRBJ2-3; 8 bases line up with TRBD2. CDR1 and CDR2 from the germline V gene are SGHDT and YYEEEE. The CDR3 contains 15 residues. The V segment lost 3 bases and the J segment 11 bases; nucleotides outside the gene matches: 14. In DNA, the CDR3 is TGTGCCAGCAGCTATACTAGCGGAGGGACCCCCAGGCAGTATTTT. Translated: CASSYTSGGTPRQYF.

With respect to this clone: This sample includes further DNA sequences coding for the same CDR3. The chain combines TRBV5-1 with TRBJ1-4; 8 nucleotides match TRBD1. In germline, CDR1 is SGHRS, CDR2 YFSETQ. This CDR3 has 14 residues. V dropped 4 bases and J dropped 3; count of bases not matched to a gene: 2. CDR3: CASSRDRPNEKLFF. CDR3 nucleotide sequence: TGCGCCAGCAGCCGGGACAGGCCTAATGAAAAACTGTTTTTT.

The chain is built from TRBV4-2 and TRBJ2-2; D gene unclear. Per germline, CDR1 LGHNA and CDR2 YNFKEQ. V dropped 4 bases and J dropped 2 bases, with 8 bases sitting between them. CDR3 length: 14 amino acids. CDR3 in amino acids: CASSPPINTGELFF. For the CDR3, the DNA is TGTGCCAGCAGCCCCCCGATTAACACCGGGGAGCTGTTTTTT.

As concerns this clone: This sample also contains other DNA sequences that code for the same CDR3. The rearrangement joins TRBV7-3 to TRBJ2-3; no firm D call. Germline CDR1 and CDR2: SGHTA and FQGTGA. Trimming stripped 1 base from V and 4 bases from J, with 3 bases between. There are 12 residues in the CDR3. CDR3 sequence (DNA): TGTGCCAGCAGCTTAAGAGCAGATACGCAGTATTTT. It is translated as CASSLRADTQYF.

The count of this clone is one. The rearrangement links TRBV27 to TRBJ2-3; D gene ambiguous. CDR1 and CDR2 (germline): MNHEY, SMNVEV (reference sequence). The CDR3 has 15 amino acids. The V and J ends lost 3 bases and 0 bases respectively, with 10 bases between them. CDR3 loop: CASSFMAESTDTQYF. The CDR3 DNA reads as TGTGCCAGCAGTTTTATGGCGGAGAGCACAGATACGCAGTATTTT.

V usage is TRBV19 and J usage is TRBJ1-3; a weak D match, TRBD1 (5 bases). Germline values: CDR1 LNHDA, CDR2 SQIVND (reference sequence). The CDR3 contains 15 residues. The germline V and J ends were trimmed by 9 bases and 4 bases, with 19 bases remaining between them. The CDR3 coding sequence is TGTGCCAGCAGACCTCTGGGGGGTACCGGAAACACCATATATTTT. It is translated as CASRPLGGTGNTIYF.

The chain uses TRBV29-1 and TRBJ2-7; D is possibly TRBD2 (5 bases). The germline V gene encodes CDR1 SQVTM and CDR2 ANQGSEA. The CDR3 sequence is 13 residues long. V gave up 2 bases and J gave up 7 bases, with 15 bases separating them. The CDR3 reads CSVEPGPREEQYF. The DNA of the CDR3 is TGCAGCGTTGAACCCGGGCCTCGGGAAGAGCAGTACTTC.

On this clone itself: The junction shows a germline mismatch at one end, possibly a read error. This chain connects TRBV27 to TRBJ2-1, with D perhaps matching TRBD2 (5 bases). Germline CDR1 is MNHEY and CDR2 is SMNVEV (reference sequence). The CDR3 has 18 amino acids. CDR3 sequence: CASSFSFYRSRGYSEQFF. CDR3 DNA: TGTGCCAGCAGTTTTTCCTTCTACCGTAGCCGGGGTTACAGTGAGCAGTTCTTC.

J is TRBJ1-5 and V is TRBV6-1, with a tentative D call TRBD1 (5 bases). CDR3 length equals 15 residues. CDR1 and CDR2 from the germline V gene are MNHNS and SASEGT. V was trimmed by 2 bases and J by 4 bases, leaving 12 bases between them. The CDR3 here is CASSEYATGNQPQHF. The CDR3 region has the DNA TGTGCCAGCAGTGAATATGCAACAGGTAATCAGCCCCAGCATTTT.

The J gene is TRBJ2-7, the V gene TRBV7-3; a weak D match, TRBD2 (6 bases). CDR1 and CDR2 from the germline V gene are SGHTA and FQGTGA. The CDR3 totals 15 residues. Trimming removed 1 base at V and 6 bases at J, with 16 bases between. This chain's CDR3 is CASSLKPASATEQYF. The CDR3, as DNA: TGTGCCAGCAGCTTAAAGCCCGCTAGCGCTACCGAGCAGTACTTC.

The gene calls are TRBV19 and TRBJ2-1, with D maybe TRBD1 (6 bases). The CDR3 is made up of 15 amino acids. Trimming removed 6 bases from V and 8 bases from J, with 20 bases in between. From germline, CDR1 is LNHDA and CDR2 SQIVND (reference sequence). Here the CDR3 reads CASSDRGGAFYEQFF. In DNA, the CDR3 is TGTGCCAGTAGCGATAGAGGGGGAGCTTTTTATGAGCAGTTCTTC.

The genes are TRBV13 and TRBJ1-1; 8 nucleotides line up with TRBD1. This CDR3 has 15 residues. Germline V gene data show CDR1 as PRHDT and CDR2 as FYEKMQ (reference sequence). With 5 bases clipped from V and 0 bases from J, the junction kept 5 bases outside the gene matches. CDR3 loop: CASSRRGRMNTEAFF. The CDR3 nucleotides are TGTGCCAGCAGCCGCAGGGGGCGGATGAACACTGAAGCTTTCTTT.

V usage is TRBV7-9 and J usage is TRBJ1-2; TRBD1 aligns across 10 bases. The CDR3 contains 15 residues. CDR1 is SEHNR and CDR2 is FQNEAQ in the germline V gene (reference sequence). V lost 3 bases and J lost 4; bases outside the gene matches: 5. In DNA form, the CDR3 reads TGTGCCAGCAGCTTCTCGGACAGGGGGATCTATGGCTACACCTTC. Its protein product is CASSFSDRGIYGYTF.

V gene TRBV27 combines with J gene TRBJ2-7, with no clear D. The germline gives CDR1 MNHEY, CDR2 SMNVEV (reference sequence). V was pared by 6 bases and J by 7 bases, with 13 bases between. CDR3 length: 12 amino acids. The CDR3 here is CASSPPGGEQYF. CDR3 in DNA: TGTGCCAGCAGCCCTCCGGGTGGAGAGCAGTACTTC.

The chain carries TRBV19 and TRBJ2-7, with 13 nucleotides matching TRBD2. The length of the CDR3 is 17 residues. Unmatched junction bases numbered 13, after V lost 4 bases and J lost 7 bases. Germline V CDR1 and CDR2: LNHDA, SQIVND (reference sequence). CDR3 in amino acids: CASSKTGTSGAFGEQYF. The CDR3 bases are TGTGCCAGTAGTAAGACCGGGACTAGCGGGGCCTTCGGGGAGCAGTACTTC. Combining the CDR3 with reference TRBV19 and TRBJ2-7 gives the whole variable domain DGGITQSPKYLFRKEGQNVTLSCEQNLNHDAMYWYRQDPGQGLRLIYYSQIVNDFQKGDIAEGYSVSREKKESFPLTVTSAQKNPTAFYLCASSKTGTSGAFGEQYFGPGTRLTVT.

This sequence joins TRBV19 and TRBJ2-3; 10 bases line up with TRBD2. CDR3 length equals 14 residues. V lost 9 bases, J lost 2 bases, and 5 bases stayed unmatched. Germline V gene lookup returns CDR1 LNHDA and CDR2 SQIVND (reference sequence). DNA of the CDR3: TGTGCCAGCTTTAGCGGGAGGTACACAGATACGCAGTATTTT. It specifies CASFSGRYTDTQYF.

This chain's CDR3 is CASGPSGSTDTQYF. CDR3 nucleotide sequence: TGTGCCAGTGGACCTAGCGGGAGCACAGATACGCAGTATTTT. The gene calls are TRBV19 and TRBJ2-3, with 8 bases fitting TRBD2. The length of the CDR3 is 14 residues. J gave up 0 bases and V 8 bases, and 4 bases lay outside the gene matches. Germline loops: CDR1 LNHDA, CDR2 SQIVND (reference sequence).